This T cell receptor (beta chain) was captured by sequencing in a study of control samples from healthy donors and cancer patients. Clones were sequenced by immunoSEQ multiplex PCR, and TCRdb holds only the in-frame ones, with some missing. The sample contains 150,000 to 200,000 clones, about 92% of which appear only once. CDR1 is SGHVS, CDR2 FQNEAQ, per germline. CDR3 length: 15 residues. V was clipped by 8 bases and J by 2 bases, with 15 bases between them. The sample comprised blood. The chain employs TRBV7-8 and TRBJ2-2; D remains ambiguous. This TCR was sampled from a man younger than 40 in good health. This CDR3 is CASLPTDLNTGELFF. The CDR3 DNA sequence: TGTGCCAGCCTCCCCACAGACTTAAACACCGGGGAGCTGTTTTTT.